This record looks at one T cell receptor beta chain sequence and its context. Its antigen remains unidentified. Generated by immunoSEQ multiplex PCR, the TCRdb table keeps only in-frame clones and is missing some. The sample has 250,000 to 350,000 clones, 70% to 90% seen once; the top ten hold approximately 0.96%. CDR3 length: 15 amino acids. The V gene lost 1 base and the J gene lost 6 bases, with 12 bases spanning the gap. The V gene's germline CDR1 is SGHTA and CDR2 FQGNSA. This sample was taken from a study of cytomegalovirus exposure and HLA in healthy donors. The donors were in the roughly 110-subject validation cohort, distinct from the roughly 700-subject first cohort. Findings and caveats of the study: In vitro, three CMV-associated chains proved specific for CMV antigens. Reports described diagnosis of cytomegalovirus status by the classifier as highly specific and sensitive. Listed as cytomegalovirus-associated were more than 150 TCR beta chains.

Material: PBMCs. The TCR was taken from a young man in good health and CMV-seronegative. The rearrangement uses TRBV7-2 and TRBJ1-4; D gene ambiguous. The chain's CDR3 is CASSLEAGPYEKLFF. The CDR3 DNA sequence: TGTGCCAGCAGCTTAGAGGCAGGCCCCTATGAAAAACTGTTTTTT.